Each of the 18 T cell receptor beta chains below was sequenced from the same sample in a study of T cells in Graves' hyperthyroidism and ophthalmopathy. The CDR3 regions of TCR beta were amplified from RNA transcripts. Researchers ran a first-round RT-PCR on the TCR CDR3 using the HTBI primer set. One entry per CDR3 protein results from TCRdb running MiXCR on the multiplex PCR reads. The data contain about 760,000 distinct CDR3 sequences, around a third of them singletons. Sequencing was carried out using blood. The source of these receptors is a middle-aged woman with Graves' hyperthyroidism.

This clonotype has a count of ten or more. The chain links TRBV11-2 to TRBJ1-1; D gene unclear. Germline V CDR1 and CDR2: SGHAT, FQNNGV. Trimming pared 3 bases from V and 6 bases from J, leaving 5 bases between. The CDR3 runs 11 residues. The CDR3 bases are TGTGCCAGCAGCTTTCACGCTGAAGCTTTCTTT. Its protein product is CASSFHAEAFF.

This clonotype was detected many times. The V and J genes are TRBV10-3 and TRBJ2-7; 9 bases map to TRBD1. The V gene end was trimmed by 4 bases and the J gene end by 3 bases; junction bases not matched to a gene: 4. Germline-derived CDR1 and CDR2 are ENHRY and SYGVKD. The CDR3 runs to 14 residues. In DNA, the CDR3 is TGTGCCATCAGTGGGGGGACAGGGAACTACGAGCAGTACTTC. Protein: CAISGGTGNYEQYF.

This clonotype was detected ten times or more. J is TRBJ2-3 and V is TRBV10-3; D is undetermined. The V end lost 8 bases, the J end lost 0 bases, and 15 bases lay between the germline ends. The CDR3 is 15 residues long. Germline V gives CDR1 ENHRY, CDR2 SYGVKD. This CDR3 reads CAIDGQDASTDTQYF. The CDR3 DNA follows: TGTGCCATCGATGGGCAGGACGCTAGCACAGATACGCAGTATTTT.

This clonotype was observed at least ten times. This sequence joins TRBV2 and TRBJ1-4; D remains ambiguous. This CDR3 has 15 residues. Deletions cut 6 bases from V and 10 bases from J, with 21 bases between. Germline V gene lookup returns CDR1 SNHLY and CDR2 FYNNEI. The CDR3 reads CASSIDPRNRGKLFF. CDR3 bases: TGTGCCAGCAGCATAGACCCGAGGAATCGGGGAAAACTGTTTTTT.

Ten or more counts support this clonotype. CDR3 amino acids: CSVEDPWNGDGNTIYF. CDR3 nucleotide sequence: TGCAGCGTTGAAGATCCTTGGAACGGGGATGGAAACACCATATATTTT. J is TRBJ1-3 and V is TRBV29-1; no reliable D call. The germline gives CDR1 SQVTM, CDR2 ANQGSEA. This CDR3 is 16 amino acids long. V lost 0 bases and J lost 3, with 15 bases in between.

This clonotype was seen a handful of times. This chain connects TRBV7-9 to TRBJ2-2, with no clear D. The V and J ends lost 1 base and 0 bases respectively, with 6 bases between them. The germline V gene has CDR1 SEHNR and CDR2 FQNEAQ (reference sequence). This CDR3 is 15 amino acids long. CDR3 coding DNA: TGTGCCAGCAGCTTAGATGGACCGAACACCGGGGAGCTGTTTTTT. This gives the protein CASSLDGPNTGELFF.

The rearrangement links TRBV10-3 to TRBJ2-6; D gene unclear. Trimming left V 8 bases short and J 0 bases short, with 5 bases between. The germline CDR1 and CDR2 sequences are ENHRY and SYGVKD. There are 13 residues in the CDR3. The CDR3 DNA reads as TGTGCCATCCTGTGCTCTGGGGCCAACGTCCTGACTTTC. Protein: CAILCSGANVLTF.

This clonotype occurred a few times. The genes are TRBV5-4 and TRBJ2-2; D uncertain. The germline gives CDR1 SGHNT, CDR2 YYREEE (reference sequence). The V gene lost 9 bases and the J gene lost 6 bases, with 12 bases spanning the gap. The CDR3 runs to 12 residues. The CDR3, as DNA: TGTGCCACAGCAGTACGCGCCGGGGAGCTGTTTTTT. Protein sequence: CATAVRAGELFF.

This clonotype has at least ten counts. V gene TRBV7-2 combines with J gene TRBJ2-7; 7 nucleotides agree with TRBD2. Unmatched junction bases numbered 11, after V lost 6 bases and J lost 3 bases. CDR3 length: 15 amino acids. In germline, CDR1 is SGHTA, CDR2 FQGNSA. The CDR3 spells CASRGRRAGLYEQYF. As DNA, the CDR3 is TGTGCCAGCAGGGGAAGAAGAGCGGGACTCTACGAGCAGTACTTC.

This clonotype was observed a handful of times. The DNA of the CDR3 is TGTGCCAGCAGTTACTCGACCCAACAGGGCACGTACTTC. It encodes CASSYSTQQGTYF. The rearrangement links TRBV6-5 to TRBJ2-7, with D possibly being TRBD1 (6 bases). V shed 0 bases and J shed 12 bases, with 15 bases lying between them. CDR1 is MNHEY and CDR2 is SVGAGI in the germline V gene. The CDR3 has 13 amino acids.

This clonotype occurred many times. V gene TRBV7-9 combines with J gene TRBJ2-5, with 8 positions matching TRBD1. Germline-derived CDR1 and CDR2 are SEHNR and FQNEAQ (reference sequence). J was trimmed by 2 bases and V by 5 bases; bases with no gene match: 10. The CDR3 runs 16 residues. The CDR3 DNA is TGTGCCAGCAGCCAGGGTACAGGGGGTTGGCAAGAGACCCAGTACTTC. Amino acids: CASSQGTGGWQETQYF.

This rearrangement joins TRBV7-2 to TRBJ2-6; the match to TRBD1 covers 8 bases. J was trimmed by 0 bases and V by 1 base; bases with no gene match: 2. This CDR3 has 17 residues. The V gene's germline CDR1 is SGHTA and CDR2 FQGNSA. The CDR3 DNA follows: TGTGCCAGCAGCTTAGAGGGACAGGTCTCTGGGGCCAACGTCCTGACTTTC. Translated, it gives CASSLEGQVSGANVLTF.

The CDR3 here is CASSQGAGSNTEAFF. CDR3 DNA: TGTGCCAGCAGCCAAGGGGCAGGGTCGAACACTGAAGCTTTCTTT. V and J are TRBV3-1 and TRBJ1-1, with D tentatively TRBD1 (5 bases). Trimming stripped 1 base from V and 1 base from J, with 10 bases between. The CDR3 covers 15 residues. The germline gives CDR1 LGHDT, CDR2 YNNKEL (reference sequence). Drawing the rest from reference TRBV3-1 and TRBJ1-1, the complete variable domain is DTAVSQTPKYLVTQMGNDKSIKCEQNLGHDTMYWYKQDSKKFLKIMFSYNNKELIINETVPNRFSPKSPDKAHLNLHINSLELGDSAVYFCASSQGAGSNTEAFFGQGTRLTVV.

CDR3 residues: CASTPSVEQFF. The CDR3 region has the DNA TGTGCCAGCACCCCTTCGGTCGAGCAGTTCTTC. The J gene is TRBJ2-7, the V gene TRBV7-2, with no clear D. The tail of the sequence fits TRBJ2-1 better, so the J call may be wrong. The CDR3 extends over 11 amino acids. Germline values: CDR1 SGHTA, CDR2 FQGNSA.

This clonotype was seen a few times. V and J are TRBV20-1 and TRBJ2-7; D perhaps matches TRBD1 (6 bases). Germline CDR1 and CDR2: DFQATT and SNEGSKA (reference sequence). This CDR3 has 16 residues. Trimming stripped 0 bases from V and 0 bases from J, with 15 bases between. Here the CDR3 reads CSARDPDTGSSYEQYF. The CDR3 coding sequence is TGCAGTGCTAGAGATCCGGACACAGGGTCCTCCTACGAGCAGTACTTC.

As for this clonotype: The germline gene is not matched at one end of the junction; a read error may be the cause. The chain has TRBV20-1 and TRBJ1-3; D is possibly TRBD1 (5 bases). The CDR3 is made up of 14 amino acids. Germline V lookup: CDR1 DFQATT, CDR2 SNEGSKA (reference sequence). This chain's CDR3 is CSARARGAGNTMYF. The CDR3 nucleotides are TGCAGTGCTAGAGCGAGGGGCGCAGGAAACACCATGTATTTT.

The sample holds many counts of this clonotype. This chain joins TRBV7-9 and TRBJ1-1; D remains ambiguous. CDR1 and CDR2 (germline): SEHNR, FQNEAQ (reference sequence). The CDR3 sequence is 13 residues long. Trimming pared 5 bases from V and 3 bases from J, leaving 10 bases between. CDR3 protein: CASSPQEDTEAFF. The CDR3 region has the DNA TGTGCCAGCAGCCCCCAAGAGGACACTGAAGCTTTCTTT.

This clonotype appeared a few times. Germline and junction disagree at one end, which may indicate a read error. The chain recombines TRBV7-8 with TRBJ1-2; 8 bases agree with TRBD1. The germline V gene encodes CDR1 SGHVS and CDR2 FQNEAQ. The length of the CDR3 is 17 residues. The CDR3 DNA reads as TGCGCCAGCAGCCAAGCCGGATGGACAGGGAGTTCGGATGGCTACACCTTC. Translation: CASSQAGWTGSSDGYTF.